This T cell receptor beta chain emerged from a study of multiple sclerosis patients with progressive multifocal leukoencephalopathy. Time point denoted: time of PML onset. Between roughly 15 and 60 months of natalizumab therapy passed before PML developed in these natalizumab-treated patients. V shed 3 bases and J 11 bases; nucleotides not matched to a gene: 7. Germline CDR1 reads WSHSY; CDR2 reads SAAADI. The CDR3 has 13 residues. The protocol was immunoSEQ multiplex PCR, while the TCRdb copy is restricted to in-frame clones and leaves out a portion. This table has more than 30,000 clones, 87% appearing once.

The receptor's source is a woman in her forties with progressive multifocal leukoencephalopathy. The chain carries TRBV10-2 and TRBJ1-2; 9 nucleotides match TRBD1. The starting material was PBMCs, obtained from a patient treated with natalizumab. The CDR3 region is CASSDPGQGSYTF. Here the CDR3 DNA reads TGCGCCAGCAGTGACCCGGGACAGGGAAGTTACACCTTC.